These 5 T cell receptor beta chains share one sample of origin, sequenced in a study of CD8 T cells in ankylosing spondylitis (dated 2017 in TCRdb). Receptor libraries were prepared by 5' RACE. The sequencing machine was an Illumina HiSeq 2500. The public reads were quality trimmed at Q25 with fastp and then assembled into clones with MiXCR by TCRdb, keeping productive beta chains. All rows with the same CDR3 protein become a single entry with the most common DNA and genes. This sample has approximately 340,000 distinct CDR3 sequences in its table, and roughly 14% of those were observed once. The ten top clones hold about 1.1% of the sample. Material: blood, either unsorted or a sorted T cell fraction (not recorded which). Receptor source: a male donor with ankylosing spondylitis or in good health (not recorded which).

The chain carries TRBV18 and TRBJ1-6, with D uncertain. CDR3 length: 15 amino acids. The V gene lost 0 bases and the J gene lost 8 bases, with 11 bases spanning the gap. The germline V gene encodes CDR1 KGHSH and CDR2 LQKENI. The CDR3 DNA sequence: TGTGCCAGCTCACCACCCGGAGGGTTGGATTCACCCCTCCACTTT. Its translation is CASSPPGGLDSPLHF. The full variable domain, rest sourced from reference TRBV18 and TRBJ1-6, is NAGVMQNPRHLVRRRGQEARLRCSPMKGHSHVYWYRQLPEEGLKFMVYLQKENIIDESGMPKERFSAEFPKEGPSILRIQQVVRGDSAAYFCASSPPGGLDSPLHFGNGTRLTVT.

This clonotype was recorded a few times. The chain has TRBV29-1 and TRBJ2-2, with 7 bases identical to TRBD1. The trim removed 5 bases at V and 1 base at J, leaving 4 bases unmatched. CDR1 is SQVTM, CDR2 ANQGSEA, per germline. CDR3 length: 14 residues. CDR3 in amino acids: CSVLTGRNTGELFF. In DNA, the CDR3 is TGCAGCGTTTTGACAGGGCGGAACACCGGGGAGCTGTTTTTT.

This clonotype was detected a few times. The rearrangement joins TRBV29-1 to TRBJ1-2; maybe TRBD1 (6 bases). The V end lost 1 base, the J end lost 5 bases, and 8 bases lay between the germline ends. CDR1 is SQVTM and CDR2 is ANQGSEA in the germline V gene. The CDR3 has 12 amino acids. The chain's CDR3 is CSVEAGQYGYTF. The DNA for the CDR3 is TGCAGCGTTGAAGCTGGACAGTATGGCTACACCTTC. The full variable domain, completed using reference TRBV29-1 and TRBJ1-2, is SAVISQKPSRDICQRGTSLTIQCQVDSQVTMMFWYRQQPGQSLTLIATANQGSEATYESGFVIDKFPISRPNLTFSTLTVSNMSPEDSSIYLCSVEAGQYGYTFGSGTRLTVV.

V is TRBV30 and J is TRBJ2-5; TRBD1 matches 8 bases. Germline V gene lookup returns CDR1 GTSNPN and CDR2 SVGIG (reference sequence). Germline trimming cut 0 bases from V and 2 bases from J; bases unmatched to any gene: 11. There are 17 residues in the CDR3. CDR3 nucleotides: TGTGCCTGGAGTGTACGCCTGGACAGGGAAGGGCAAGAGACCCAGTACTTC. It is translated as CAWSVRLDREGQETQYF.

This clonotype was found a few times. The V and J genes are TRBV7-8 and TRBJ2-3; TRBD2 matches at 8 bases. Germline V CDR1 and CDR2: SGHVS, FQNEAQ. V was clipped by 5 bases and J by 4 bases; unmatched bases: 8. The CDR3 runs 15 residues. The CDR3 region is CASSNRGGVADTQYF. The CDR3 DNA reads TGTGCCAGCAGCAACCGGGGGGGCGTCGCAGATACGCAGTATTTT.